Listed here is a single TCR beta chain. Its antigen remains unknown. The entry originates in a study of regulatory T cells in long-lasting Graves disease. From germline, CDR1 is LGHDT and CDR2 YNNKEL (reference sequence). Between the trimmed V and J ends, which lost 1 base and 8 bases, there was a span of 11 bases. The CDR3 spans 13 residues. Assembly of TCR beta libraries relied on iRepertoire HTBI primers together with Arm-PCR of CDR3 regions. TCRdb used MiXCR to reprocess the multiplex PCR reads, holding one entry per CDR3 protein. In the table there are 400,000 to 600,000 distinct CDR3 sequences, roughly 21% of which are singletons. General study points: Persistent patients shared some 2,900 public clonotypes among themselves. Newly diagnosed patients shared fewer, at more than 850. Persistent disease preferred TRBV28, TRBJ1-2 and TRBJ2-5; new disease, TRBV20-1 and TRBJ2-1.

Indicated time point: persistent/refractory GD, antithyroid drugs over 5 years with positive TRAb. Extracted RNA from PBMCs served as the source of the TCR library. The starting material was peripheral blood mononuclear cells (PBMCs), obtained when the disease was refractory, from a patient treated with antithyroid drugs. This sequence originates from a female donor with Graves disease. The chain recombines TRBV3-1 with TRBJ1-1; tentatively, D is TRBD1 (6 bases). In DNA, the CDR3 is TGTGCCAGCAGCCAAGGGGGGGCTGGAGAAGCTTTCTTT. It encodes CASSQGGAGEAFF.